The table lists the clone carrying this T cell receptor (beta chain) with a few counts. The data were obtained in a study of regulatory T cells in long-lasting Graves disease. HTBI primers from iRepertoire and Arm-PCR of CDR3 regions yielded the TCR beta libraries. TCRdb re-analysed the multiplex PCR reads in MiXCR, keeping a single row per CDR3 protein. The sample includes roughly 510,000 distinct CDR3 sequences, 15% to 20% of them seen just once. The CDR3 has 19 residues. Germline V lookup: CDR1 DFQATT, CDR2 SNEGSKA (reference sequence). The trim removed 4 bases at V and 0 bases at J, leaving 16 bases unmatched. Time point denoted: newly diagnosed GD, antithyroid drugs for less than 3 months. Isolated PBMC RNA provided the starting material for the TCR library. This same sample was also taken into another study, of T cells in Graves' hyperthyroidism and ophthalmopathy.

The genes are TRBV20-1 and TRBJ2-3; 10 positions agree with TRBD2. This clonotype was obtained from a man younger than 35 with Graves disease. Here the sequenced sample was peripheral blood mononuclear cells (PBMCs), taken at new diagnosis, from a patient treated with antithyroid drugs. Here the CDR3 DNA reads TGCAGTGCTATACCGCTTAATAGCGGGAGGACAACCAGCACAGATACGCAGTATTTT. Translated, it gives CSAIPLNSGRTTSTDTQYF.